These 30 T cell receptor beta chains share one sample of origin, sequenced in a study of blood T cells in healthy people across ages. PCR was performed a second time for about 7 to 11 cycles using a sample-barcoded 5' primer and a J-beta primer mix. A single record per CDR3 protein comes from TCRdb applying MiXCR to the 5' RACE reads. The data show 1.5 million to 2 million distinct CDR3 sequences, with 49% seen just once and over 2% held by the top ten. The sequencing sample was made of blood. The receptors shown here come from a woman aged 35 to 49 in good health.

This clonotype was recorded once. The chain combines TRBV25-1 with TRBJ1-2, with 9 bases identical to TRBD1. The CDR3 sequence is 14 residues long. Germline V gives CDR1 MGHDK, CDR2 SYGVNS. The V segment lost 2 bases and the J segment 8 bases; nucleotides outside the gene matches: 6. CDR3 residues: CASSEMGTGKGYTF. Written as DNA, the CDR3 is TGTGCCAGCAGTGAAATGGGGACAGGGAAGGGCTACACCTTC.

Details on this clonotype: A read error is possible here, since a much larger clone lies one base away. This chain's CDR3 is CAGSYRESGTDTQYF. As DNA, the CDR3 is TGTGCCGGCAGTTACCGCGAGTCAGGCACAGATACGCAGTATTTT. The chain is built from TRBV6-6 and TRBJ2-3, with no clear D. This CDR3 has 15 residues. Germline CDR1 is MNHNY and CDR2 is SVGAGI (reference sequence).

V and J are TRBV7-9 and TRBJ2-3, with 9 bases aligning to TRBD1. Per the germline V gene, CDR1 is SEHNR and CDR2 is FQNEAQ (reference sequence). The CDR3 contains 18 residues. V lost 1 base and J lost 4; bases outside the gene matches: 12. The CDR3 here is CASSLEGQGGRGADTQYF. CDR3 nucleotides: TGTGCCAGCAGCTTAGAGGGACAGGGCGGTCGCGGAGCAGATACGCAGTATTTT.

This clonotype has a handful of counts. The CDR3 nucleotides read TGTGCCAGCACCGGCAATCGGTATGGCTACACCTTC. Translating it yields CASTGNRYGYTF. The rearrangement uses TRBV7-9 and TRBJ1-2; D unclear. Germline values: CDR1 SEHNR, CDR2 FQNEAQ (reference sequence). The V end lost 7 bases, the J end lost 5 bases, and 11 bases lay between the germline ends. The CDR3 totals 12 residues.

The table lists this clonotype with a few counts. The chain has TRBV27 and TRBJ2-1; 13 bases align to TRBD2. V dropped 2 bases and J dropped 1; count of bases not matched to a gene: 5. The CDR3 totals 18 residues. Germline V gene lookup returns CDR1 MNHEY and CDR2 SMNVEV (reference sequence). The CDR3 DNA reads TGTGCCAGCAGTTTAAGACTAGCGGGGGGTTATTCCTACAATGAGCAGTTCTTC. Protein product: CASSLRLAGGYSYNEQFF.

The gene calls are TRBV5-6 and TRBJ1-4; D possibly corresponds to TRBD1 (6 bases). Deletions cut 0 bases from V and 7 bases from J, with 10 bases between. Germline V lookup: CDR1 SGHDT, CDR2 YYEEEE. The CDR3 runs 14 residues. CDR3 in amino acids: CASSLGQTGEKLFF. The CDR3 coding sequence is TGTGCCAGCAGCTTGGGGCAGACAGGTGAAAAACTGTTTTTT.

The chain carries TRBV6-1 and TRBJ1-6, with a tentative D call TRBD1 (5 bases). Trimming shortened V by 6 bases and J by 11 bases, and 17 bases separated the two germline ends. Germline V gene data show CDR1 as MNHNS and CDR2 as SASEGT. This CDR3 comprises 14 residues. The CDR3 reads CASRPGLLGPPLHF. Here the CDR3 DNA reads TGTGCCAGCAGGCCGGGACTCCTGGGACCACCCCTCCACTTT.

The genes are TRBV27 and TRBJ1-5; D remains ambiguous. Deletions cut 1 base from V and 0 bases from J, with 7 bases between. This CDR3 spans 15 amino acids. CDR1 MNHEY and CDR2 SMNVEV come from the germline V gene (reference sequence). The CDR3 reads CASSLFSNSNQPQHF. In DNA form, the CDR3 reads TGTGCCAGCAGTTTATTTAGTAATAGCAATCAGCCCCAGCATTTT.

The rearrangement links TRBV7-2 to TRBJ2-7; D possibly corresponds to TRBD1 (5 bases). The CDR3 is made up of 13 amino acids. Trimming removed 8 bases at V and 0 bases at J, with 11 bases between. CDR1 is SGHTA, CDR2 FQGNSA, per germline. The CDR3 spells CASRAGFSYEQYF. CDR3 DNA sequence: TGTGCCAGCCGGGCAGGGTTCTCCTACGAGCAGTACTTC. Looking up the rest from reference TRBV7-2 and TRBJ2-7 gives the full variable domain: GAGVSQSPSNKVTEKGKDVELRCDPISGHTALYWYRQSLGQGLEFLIYFQGNSAPDKSGLPSDRFSAERTGGSVSTLTIQRTQQEDSAVYLCASRAGFSYEQYFGPGTRLTVT.

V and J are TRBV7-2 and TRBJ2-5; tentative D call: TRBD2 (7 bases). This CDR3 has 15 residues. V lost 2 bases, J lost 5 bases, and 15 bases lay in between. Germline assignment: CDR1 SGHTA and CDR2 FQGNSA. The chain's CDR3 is CASSLRIGGAETQYF. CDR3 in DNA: TGTGCCAGCAGCTTAAGAATAGGGGGGGCTGAGACCCAGTACTTC. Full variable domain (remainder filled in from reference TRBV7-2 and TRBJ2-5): GAGVSQSPSNKVTEKGKDVELRCDPISGHTALYWYRQSLGQGLEFLIYFQGNSAPDKSGLPSDRFSAERTGGSVSTLTIQRTQQEDSAVYLCASSLRIGGAETQYFGPGTRLLVL.

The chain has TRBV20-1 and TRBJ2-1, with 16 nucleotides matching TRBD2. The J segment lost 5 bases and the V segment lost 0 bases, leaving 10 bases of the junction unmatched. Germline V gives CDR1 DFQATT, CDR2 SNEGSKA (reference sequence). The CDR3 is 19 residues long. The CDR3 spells CSARDTGTSGGAGNNEQFF. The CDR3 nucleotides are TGCAGTGCTAGAGATACGGGGACTAGCGGGGGGGCCGGGAACAATGAGCAGTTCTTC.

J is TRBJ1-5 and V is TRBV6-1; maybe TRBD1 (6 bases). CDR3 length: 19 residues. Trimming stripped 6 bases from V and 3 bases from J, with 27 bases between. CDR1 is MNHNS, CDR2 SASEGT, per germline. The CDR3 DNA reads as TGTGCCAGCAGCCTCAAATTGTCCCAGGGGAGATTACCCAATCAGCCCCAGCATTTT. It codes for CASSLKLSQGRLPNQPQHF.

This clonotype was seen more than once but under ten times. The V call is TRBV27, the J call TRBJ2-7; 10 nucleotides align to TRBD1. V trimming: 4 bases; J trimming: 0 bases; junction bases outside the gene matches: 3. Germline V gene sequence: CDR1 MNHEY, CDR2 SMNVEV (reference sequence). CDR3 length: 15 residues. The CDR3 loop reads CASSWDRGPSYEQYF. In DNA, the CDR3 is TGTGCCAGCAGTTGGGACAGGGGACCCTCCTACGAGCAGTACTTC.

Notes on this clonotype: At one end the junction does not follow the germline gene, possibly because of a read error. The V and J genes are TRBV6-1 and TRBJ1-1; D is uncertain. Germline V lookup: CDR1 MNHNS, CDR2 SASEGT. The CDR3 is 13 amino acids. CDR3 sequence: CASSEHMNTEPFF. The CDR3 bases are TGTGCCAGCAGTGAACATATGAACACTGAACCTTTCTTT.

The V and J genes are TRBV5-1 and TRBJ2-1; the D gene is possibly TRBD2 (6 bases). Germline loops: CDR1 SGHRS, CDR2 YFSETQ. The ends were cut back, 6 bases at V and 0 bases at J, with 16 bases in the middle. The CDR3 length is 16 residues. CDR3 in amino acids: CASTIVGGASYNEQFF. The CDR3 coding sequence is TGCGCCAGCACCATTGTCGGCGGGGCCTCCTACAATGAGCAGTTCTTC.

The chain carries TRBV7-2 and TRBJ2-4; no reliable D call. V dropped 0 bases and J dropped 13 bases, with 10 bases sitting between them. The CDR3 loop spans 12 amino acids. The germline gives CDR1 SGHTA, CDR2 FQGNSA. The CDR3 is CASSLAISEQYF. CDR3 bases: TGTGCCAGCAGCTTAGCGATTTCGGAGCAGTACTTC.

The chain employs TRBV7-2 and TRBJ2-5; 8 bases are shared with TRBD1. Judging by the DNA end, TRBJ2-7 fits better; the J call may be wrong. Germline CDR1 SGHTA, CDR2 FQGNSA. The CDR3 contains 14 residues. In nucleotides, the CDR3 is TGTGCCAGCGGCCGCGGACAGGGACCCTACGAGCAGTACTTC. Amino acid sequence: CASGRGQGPYEQYF.

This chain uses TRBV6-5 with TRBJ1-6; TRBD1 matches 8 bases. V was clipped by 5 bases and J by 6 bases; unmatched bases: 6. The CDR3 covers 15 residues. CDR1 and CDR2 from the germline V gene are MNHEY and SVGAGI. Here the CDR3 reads CASSAGGSGNSPLHF. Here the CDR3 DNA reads TGTGCCAGCAGTGCAGGGGGCTCTGGTAATTCACCCCTCCACTTT.

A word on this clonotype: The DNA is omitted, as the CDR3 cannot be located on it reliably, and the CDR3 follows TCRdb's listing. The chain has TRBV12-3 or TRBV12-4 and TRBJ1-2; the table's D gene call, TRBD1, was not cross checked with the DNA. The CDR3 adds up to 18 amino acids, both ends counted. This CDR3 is CASSSQPPGWAGGSPSTF.

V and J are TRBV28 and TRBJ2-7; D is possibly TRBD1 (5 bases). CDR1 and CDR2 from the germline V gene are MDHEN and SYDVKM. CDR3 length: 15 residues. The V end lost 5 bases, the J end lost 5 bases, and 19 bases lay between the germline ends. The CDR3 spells CASSPPWSGRDEQYF. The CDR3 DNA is TGTGCCAGCAGTCCGCCTTGGTCCGGCAGGGACGAGCAGTACTTC.

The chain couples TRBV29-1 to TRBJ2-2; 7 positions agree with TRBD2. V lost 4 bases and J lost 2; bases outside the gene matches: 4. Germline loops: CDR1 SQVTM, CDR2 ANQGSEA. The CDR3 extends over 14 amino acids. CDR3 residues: CSVVLGLNTGELFF. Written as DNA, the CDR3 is TGCAGCGTTGTGCTGGGACTAAACACCGGGGAGCTGTTTTTT.

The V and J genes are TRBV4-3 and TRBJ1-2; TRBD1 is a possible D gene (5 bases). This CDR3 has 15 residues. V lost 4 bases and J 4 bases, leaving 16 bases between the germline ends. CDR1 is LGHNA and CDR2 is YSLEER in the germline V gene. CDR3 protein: CASSLGRDGFYGYTF. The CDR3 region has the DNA TGCGCCAGCAGCCTAGGCCGGGACGGCTTCTATGGCTACACCTTC.

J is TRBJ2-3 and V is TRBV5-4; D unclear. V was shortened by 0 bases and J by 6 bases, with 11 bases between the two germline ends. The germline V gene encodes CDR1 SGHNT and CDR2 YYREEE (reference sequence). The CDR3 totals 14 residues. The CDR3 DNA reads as TGTGCCAGCAGCTTGGGGGCTAGATCTGATACGCAGTATTTT. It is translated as CASSLGARSDTQYF.

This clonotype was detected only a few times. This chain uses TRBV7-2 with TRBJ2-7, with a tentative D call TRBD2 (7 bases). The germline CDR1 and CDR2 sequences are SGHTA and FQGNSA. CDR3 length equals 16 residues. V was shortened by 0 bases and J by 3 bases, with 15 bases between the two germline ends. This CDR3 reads CASSLAWGGGYYEQYF. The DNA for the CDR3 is TGTGCCAGCAGCTTAGCTTGGGGGGGCGGGTACTACGAGCAGTACTTC.

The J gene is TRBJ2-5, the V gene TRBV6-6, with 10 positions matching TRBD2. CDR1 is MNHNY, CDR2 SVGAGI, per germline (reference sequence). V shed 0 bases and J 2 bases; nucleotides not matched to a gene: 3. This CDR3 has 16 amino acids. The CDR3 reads CASSYSSGGQQETQYF. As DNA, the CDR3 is TGTGCCAGCAGTTACTCTAGCGGGGGGCAGCAAGAGACCCAGTACTTC.

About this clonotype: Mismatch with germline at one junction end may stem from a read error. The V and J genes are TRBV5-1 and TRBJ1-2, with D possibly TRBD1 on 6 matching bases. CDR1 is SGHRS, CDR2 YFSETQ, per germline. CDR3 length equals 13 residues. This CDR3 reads CASSLGNAGGYTF. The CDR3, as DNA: TGCGCCAGCAGCTTGGGGAATGCGGGGGGCTACACTTTC.

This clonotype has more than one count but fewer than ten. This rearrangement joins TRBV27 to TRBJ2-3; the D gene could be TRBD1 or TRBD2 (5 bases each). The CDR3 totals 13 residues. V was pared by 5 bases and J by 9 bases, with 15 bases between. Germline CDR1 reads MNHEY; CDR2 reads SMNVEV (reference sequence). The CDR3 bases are TGTGCCAGCAGTGAGGGACCCCCCCGCACGCAGTATTTT. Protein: CASSEGPPRTQYF.

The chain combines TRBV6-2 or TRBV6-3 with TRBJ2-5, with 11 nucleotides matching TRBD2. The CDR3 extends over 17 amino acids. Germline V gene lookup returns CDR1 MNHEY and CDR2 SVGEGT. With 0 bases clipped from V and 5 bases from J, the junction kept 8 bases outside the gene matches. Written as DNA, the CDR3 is TGTGCCAGCAGTTACTCTAGCGGGGGGGCTTTGATCGAGACCCAGTACTTC. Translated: CASSYSSGGALIETQYF.

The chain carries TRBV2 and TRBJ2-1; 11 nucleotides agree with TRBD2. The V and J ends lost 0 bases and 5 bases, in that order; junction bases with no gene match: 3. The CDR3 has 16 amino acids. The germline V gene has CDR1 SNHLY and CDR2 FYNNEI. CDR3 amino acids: CASSEARLAGNNEQFF. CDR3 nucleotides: TGTGCCAGCAGTGAAGCGCGACTAGCGGGGAACAATGAGCAGTTCTTC. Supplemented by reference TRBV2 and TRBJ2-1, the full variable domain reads EPEVTQTPSHQVTQMGQEVILRCVPISNHLYFYWYRQILGQKVEFLVSFYNNEISEKSEIFDDQFSVERPDGSNFTLKIRSTKLEDSAMYFCASSEARLAGNNEQFFGPGTRLTVL.

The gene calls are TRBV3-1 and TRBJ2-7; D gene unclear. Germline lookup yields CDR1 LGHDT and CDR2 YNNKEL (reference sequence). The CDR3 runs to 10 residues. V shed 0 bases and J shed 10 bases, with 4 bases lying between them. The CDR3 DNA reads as TGTGCCAGCAGCCAAGACCTACAGTACTTC. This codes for CASSQDLQYF.